One and the same sample provided the 29 T cell receptor beta chains below, sequenced in a study of blood T cell repertoires in COVID-19. The method was immunoSEQ multiplex PCR; TCRdb's version includes in-frame clones alone and lacks a portion of them. Here the sample spans 240,000 or so clones, around 86% being singletons. Material: PBMCs or T cells enriched from blood (not recorded which). Receptors originate from a woman in her forties with acute COVID-19.

The chain links TRBV12-5 to TRBJ1-2; D possibly corresponds to TRBD1 (5 bases). The V end was cut by 9 bases, the J end by 0 bases, with 26 bases between. The CDR3 consists of 18 residues. The germline gives CDR1 LGHNT, CDR2 FRNRAP. Written as DNA, the CDR3 is TGTGCTAGGTTAGTGGTATTAGGAGGGGCCAAGACTAACTATGGCTACACCTTC. This translates into CARLVVLGGAKTNYGYTF.

This sequence joins TRBV11-3 and TRBJ2-1, with 14 bases that match TRBD2. Trimming removed 1 base from V and 4 bases from J; junction bases left unmatched: 9. Germline V gene data show CDR1 as SGHNT and CDR2 as YENEEA. The CDR3 covers 19 residues. CDR3 sequence: CASSLAGTSGRAPYNEQFF. The CDR3 DNA sequence: TGTGCCAGCAGCTTAGCCGGGACTAGCGGGAGAGCCCCATACAATGAGCAGTTCTTC.

The V call is TRBV2, the J call TRBJ2-1; 8 positions agree with TRBD2. Germline loops: CDR1 SNHLY, CDR2 FYNNEI. The V and J ends lost 4 bases and 2 bases, in that order; junction bases with no gene match: 4. CDR3 length: 15 amino acids. Here the CDR3 DNA reads TGTGCCAGCAGTGTGCGGGAGGAGCCCTACAATGAGCAGTTCTTC. Translation: CASSVREEPYNEQFF.

This clone was found once. V is TRBV5-1 and J is TRBJ2-2, with a possible D match to TRBD1 (6 bases). With 0 bases removed from V and 5 bases from J, the gap between germline ends came to 8 bases. The CDR3 has 14 residues. Germline CDR1 reads SGHRS; CDR2 reads YFSETQ. CDR3 DNA: TGCGCCAGCAGCTTGGGGACAGTGACCGGGGAGCTGTTTTTT. It is translated as CASSLGTVTGELFF.

The rearrangement joins TRBV4-2 to TRBJ2-7; tentative D call: TRBD2 (5 bases). The germline V gene encodes CDR1 LGHNA and CDR2 YNFKEQ. V was clipped by 3 bases and J by 7 bases, with 10 bases between them. The CDR3 spans 12 residues. The CDR3 region is CASSQPTGEQYF. In DNA, the CDR3 is TGTGCCAGCAGCCAGCCAACGGGAGAGCAGTACTTC.

This clone was seen a single time. The rearrangement links TRBV19 to TRBJ2-7; 9 nucleotides align to TRBD1. Trimming removed 4 bases from V and 6 bases from J; junction bases left unmatched: 13. This CDR3 contains 16 residues. Germline CDR1 reads LNHDA; CDR2 reads SQIVND (reference sequence). CDR3 DNA sequence: TGTGCCAGTAGTAGCCCAAACTCCGGGACAGGGTTCGAGCAGTACTTC. It encodes CASSSPNSGTGFEQYF.

This rearrangement joins TRBV9 to TRBJ2-1, with 11 positions matching TRBD2. V shed 6 bases, J shed 10 bases, and the junction held 9 bases outside the gene matches. Germline assignment: CDR1 SGDLS and CDR2 YYNGEE. This CDR3 is 14 amino acids long. CDR3: CASKWGLADQEQFF. CDR3 DNA: TGTGCCAGCAAATGGGGACTAGCGGACCAAGAGCAGTTCTTC.

The chain is built from TRBV7-6 and TRBJ2-1; weak D call: TRBD2 (6 bases). This CDR3 has 16 amino acids. V lost 5 bases, J lost 0 bases, and 14 bases lay in between. Germline V gene sequence: CDR1 SGHVS, CDR2 FNYEAQ. This CDR3 reads CASSAKIGGSYNEQFF. CDR3 nucleotides: TGTGCCAGCAGCGCTAAAATCGGGGGCTCCTACAATGAGCAGTTCTTC. Variable domain in full (rest from reference TRBV7-6 and TRBJ2-1): GAGVSQSPRYKVTKRGQDVALRCDPISGHVSLYWYRQALGQGPEFLTYFNYEAQQDKSGLPNDRFSAERPEGSISTLTIQRTEQRDSAMYRCASSAKIGGSYNEQFFGPGTRLTVL.

V usage is TRBV9 and J usage is TRBJ1-2; 8 bases fit TRBD1. The CDR3 is made up of 13 amino acids. The junction had 5 bases not matched to a gene; V was cut back by 2 bases and J by 8 bases. Germline assignment: CDR1 SGDLS and CDR2 YYNGEE. Here the CDR3 reads CASSVEQGGGYTF. DNA for the CDR3: TGTGCCAGCAGCGTGGAACAGGGGGGAGGCTACACCTTC.

The V gene is TRBV6-1, the J gene TRBJ2-3; D not resolved. Deletions cut 1 base from V and 4 bases from J, with 6 bases between. This CDR3 comprises 13 residues. The germline gives CDR1 MNHNS, CDR2 SASEGT. This CDR3 is CASSEGASDTQYF. CDR3 sequence (DNA): TGTGCCAGCAGTGAAGGGGCTTCAGATACGCAGTATTTT.

The chain links TRBV12-3 or TRBV12-4 to TRBJ2-1; maybe TRBD2 (6 bases). The CDR3 covers 13 residues. V lost 2 bases and J lost 6, with 8 bases in between. CDR3 sequence: CASSLKGGNEQFF. The DNA of the CDR3 is TGTGCCAGCAGTTTAAAGGGAGGCAATGAGCAGTTCTTC.

CDR3 region: CASSLGLAGGETQYF. CDR3 in DNA: TGTGCCAGCAGCTTAGGACTAGCGGGGGGTGAGACCCAGTACTTC. The gene calls are TRBV7-9 and TRBJ2-5; 13 bases agree with TRBD2. The CDR3 runs 15 residues. Germline V gene sequence: CDR1 SEHNR, CDR2 FQNEAQ (reference sequence). After removal of 1 base from V and 5 bases from J, the junction contained 1 base not matched to a gene.

The chain is built from TRBV2 and TRBJ2-5, with TRBD1 matching over 8 bases. Germline lookup yields CDR1 SNHLY and CDR2 FYNNEI. The CDR3 is made up of 16 amino acids. V lost 7 bases to trimming and J lost 5 bases; unmatched junction nucleotides: 15. CDR3 loop: CASTKDRASPRETQYF. The CDR3, as DNA: TGTGCCAGCACTAAGGACAGGGCTTCCCCTCGGGAGACCCAGTACTTC.

The chain carries TRBV3-1 (or the pseudogene TRBV3-2) and TRBJ2-2; D remains unclear. The CDR3 has 15 residues. Between the trimmed V and J ends, which lost 1 base and 2 bases, there was a span of 8 bases. Germline-derived CDR1 and CDR2 are LGHDT and YNNKEL (reference sequence). CDR3: CASSQADTNTGELFF. The CDR3 region has the DNA TGTGCCAGCAGCCAAGCCGACACCAACACCGGGGAGCTGTTTTTT.

J is TRBJ2-7 and V is TRBV21-1; TRBD2 is taken as the D call from the table, unchecked against the DNA. TRBV21-1 is described as a pseudogene. The CDR3 length is 14 residues. Written as DNA, the CDR3 is TGTGCCAGCAGCAACGAGACTAGCCACTACGAGCAGTACTTC. Its protein is CASSNETSHYEQYF.

This chain joins TRBV6-5 and TRBJ1-2; 11 nucleotides match TRBD1. Trimming took 6 bases from V and 8 from J; bases not matched to a gene: 8. Germline CDR1 reads MNHEY; CDR2 reads SVGAGI. CDR3 length: 14 residues. This CDR3 is CASRAGQGDKGYTF. The DNA of the CDR3 is TGTGCCAGCAGGGCGGGACAGGGGGATAAAGGCTACACCTTC.

The chain couples TRBV15 to TRBJ2-1, with 13 nucleotides matching TRBD2. Germline trimming cut 5 bases from V and 8 bases from J; bases unmatched to any gene: 6. The CDR3 covers 15 residues. CDR1 is LNHNV and CDR2 is YYDKDF in the germline V gene (reference sequence). CDR3 in amino acids: CATSYMTSGRYEQFF. In DNA form, the CDR3 reads TGTGCCACCAGCTATATGACTAGCGGGAGGTATGAGCAGTTCTTC.

The chain joins TRBV14 to TRBJ2-6; TRBD1 might be the D (5 bases). The CDR3 is 19 residues long. V was shortened by 1 base and J by 2 bases, with 18 bases between the two germline ends. Germline-derived CDR1 and CDR2 are SGHDN and FVKESK. This CDR3 reads CASSQAIRQGPPGANVLTF. The CDR3 nucleotides read TGTGCCAGCAGCCAAGCTATACGGCAGGGCCCCCCTGGGGCCAACGTCCTGACTTTC.

This chain uses TRBV9 with TRBJ2-1, with TRBD2 identical over 8 bases. V was clipped by 3 bases and J by 4 bases; unmatched bases: 12. CDR3 length: 17 residues. In germline, CDR1 is SGDLS, CDR2 YYNGEE. Here the CDR3 reads CASSGGKKTSGYNEQFF. The CDR3 nucleotides are TGTGCCAGCAGCGGAGGAAAAAAAACTAGCGGATACAATGAGCAGTTCTTC.

The V call is TRBV11-1, the J call TRBJ2-2, with D unclear. V lost 5 bases to trimming and J lost 3 bases, with 16 bases between them. Germline loops: CDR1 SGHAT, CDR2 FQDESV (reference sequence). This CDR3 has 16 amino acids. CDR3 loop: CASSPLRGTYTGELFF. CDR3 nucleotides: TGTGCCAGCAGCCCTTTAAGAGGAACTTACACCGGGGAGCTGTTTTTT.

This chain links TRBV12-3 or TRBV12-4 with TRBJ2-2; D is ambiguous. The CDR3 loop spans 13 amino acids. Trimming took 5 bases from V and 0 from J, leaving 4 bases between them. CDR3 in amino acids: CASSRSNTGELFF. The CDR3 DNA sequence: TGTGCCAGCAGTCGGTCGAACACCGGGGAGCTGTTTTTT.

The rearrangement links TRBV27 to TRBJ2-1, with D perhaps matching TRBD1 (6 bases). The CDR3 has 15 residues. V was shortened by 7 bases and J by 2 bases, with 15 bases between the two germline ends. Germline-derived CDR1 and CDR2 are MNHEY and SMNVEV (reference sequence). The CDR3 DNA is TGTGCCAGCAACTTTATAGGGGGACCCTACAATGAGCAGTTCTTC. This codes for CASNFIGGPYNEQFF.

This clone was counted a few times. The CDR3 sequence is CASSQEVDNSASYEQYF. CDR3 bases: TGCGCCAGCAGCCAAGAGGTAGACAACTCCGCCTCCTACGAGCAGTACTTC. The V and J genes are TRBV4-1 and TRBJ2-7, with no clear D. V lost 0 bases, J lost 0 bases, and 15 bases lay in between. This CDR3 region has 17 residues. Germline values: CDR1 MGHRA, CDR2 YSYEKL.

The CDR3 DNA sequence: TGTGCCAGCAGCTTAATAGTACTATTAAACACCGGGGAGCTGTTTTTT. It translates to CASSLIVLLNTGELFF. The chain employs TRBV27 and TRBJ2-2; D not certain. The V gene lost 6 bases and the J gene lost 2 bases, with 16 bases spanning the gap. The CDR3 has 16 residues. The germline gives CDR1 MNHEY, CDR2 SMNVEV (reference sequence).

The chain carries TRBV19 and TRBJ1-1; TRBD1 is a possible D gene (6 bases). V was shortened by 7 bases and J by 2 bases, with 20 bases between the two germline ends. This CDR3 has 16 amino acids. The V gene's germline CDR1 is LNHDA and CDR2 SQIVND (reference sequence). CDR3 sequence reads: CASNGLRTAFNTEAFF. DNA of the CDR3: TGTGCCAGTAACGGACTTAGGACAGCGTTTAACACTGAAGCTTTCTTT.

The chain recombines TRBV7-9 with TRBJ2-5, with 9 bases fitting TRBD2. V trimming: 5 bases; J trimming: 5 bases; junction bases outside the gene matches: 6. The CDR3 spans 14 residues. Germline CDR1 and CDR2: SEHNR and FQNEAQ (reference sequence). The CDR3 sequence: CASSRLAVTETQYF. Here the CDR3 DNA reads TGTGCCAGCAGCCGACTAGCGGTGACGGAGACCCAGTACTTC.

The chain couples TRBV7-9 to TRBJ2-1; TRBD1 matches 7 bases. The CDR3 is 15 residues long. V dropped 4 bases and J dropped 7; count of bases not matched to a gene: 10. CDR1 is SEHNR and CDR2 is FQNEAQ in the germline V gene (reference sequence). The DNA for the CDR3 is TGTGCCAGCAGCTCGGACAGGAAATTTCGGAATGAGCAGTTCTTC. Amino acids: CASSSDRKFRNEQFF.

The CDR3 DNA reads TGTGCCAGCAGCCCTGGACCTGGGGCGGGGTATGGCTACACCTTC. Amino acid sequence: CASSPGPGAGYGYTF. This sequence joins TRBV7-2 and TRBJ1-2; possibly TRBD1 for D (5 bases). The germline V gene encodes CDR1 SGHTA and CDR2 FQGNSA. V lost 5 bases and J lost 5, with 18 bases in between. The CDR3 length is 15 residues.

The V call is TRBV7-6, the J call TRBJ2-2, with 9 nucleotides matching TRBD2. This CDR3 spans 16 amino acids. The V and J ends lost 1 base and 4 bases, in that order; junction bases with no gene match: 4. Germline loops: CDR1 SGHVS, CDR2 FNYEAQ. CDR3 nucleotide sequence: TGTGCCAGCAGCTTAGTTAGCGGGAGTGTCACCGGGGAGCTGTTTTTT. It codes for CASSLVSGSVTGELFF.